This passage covers 11 T cell receptor beta chains from one sample sequenced in a study of vaccination effects on CD4 cells after COVID-19. The method was immunoSEQ multiplex PCR; TCRdb's version includes in-frame clones alone and lacks a portion of them. The top ten clones hold roughly 2% of a sample with 65,000 to 80,000 clones, around 77% of them seen once. The antigens of these receptors remain unknown. Subsequent to a culture period of about nine days, CD4+ T cells were isolated. The sample here was CD4+ T cells from PBMCs cultured without peptide, taken before COVID-19 vaccination. All receptors come from a human donor who received a COVID-19 vaccine.

The chain employs TRBV4-1 and TRBJ2-5, with D possibly matching TRBD2 (5 bases). The CDR3 consists of 14 residues. V lost 2 bases and J 4 bases, leaving 11 bases between the germline ends. CDR1 and CDR2 (germline): MGHRA, YSYEKL. Here the CDR3 DNA reads TGCGCCAGCAGCCAAAATGAGGGCCTAGAGACCCAGTACTTC. Its protein is CASSQNEGLETQYF.

The chain carries TRBV13 and TRBJ1-6; D is possibly TRBD1 (6 bases). From germline, CDR1 is PRHDT and CDR2 FYEKMQ (reference sequence). There are 18 residues in the CDR3. V shed 5 bases and J shed 0 bases, with 17 bases lying between them. The DNA for the CDR3 is TGTGCCAGCAGCCGGGAGGGGGACACAAGCTCCTATAATTCACCCCTCCACTTT. Its translation is CASSREGDTSSYNSPLHF.

V gene TRBV6-2 or TRBV6-3 combines with J gene TRBJ2-3; D is possibly TRBD1 or TRBD2 (5 bases each). The CDR3 sequence is 16 residues long. Germline lookup yields CDR1 MNHEY and CDR2 SVGEGT. Trimming took 0 bases from V and 2 from J, leaving 12 bases between them. This CDR3 is CASSYSSGANTDTQYF. The CDR3 coding sequence is TGTGCCAGCAGTTACTCGTCCGGGGCCAACACAGATACGCAGTATTTT.

This clone has only one observation. The chain carries TRBV5-1 and TRBJ1-1, with a weak D call TRBD1 (5 bases). V lost 4 bases and J lost 0, with 16 bases in between. This CDR3 is 16 amino acids long. Germline lookup yields CDR1 SGHRS and CDR2 YFSETQ. The CDR3 loop reads CASSRIPGPLNTEAFF. CDR3 coding DNA: TGCGCCAGCAGCCGTATCCCGGGACCCCTGAACACTGAAGCTTTCTTT.

This clone was observed a handful of times. The CDR3 nucleotides are TGTGCCAGCAGTGATGGGGGGACCGTTAACTATGGCTACACCTTC. This codes for CASSDGGTVNYGYTF. The chain joins TRBV2 to TRBJ1-2; a weak D match, TRBD1 (5 bases). This CDR3 comprises 15 residues. From germline, CDR1 is SNHLY and CDR2 FYNNEI. V gave up 3 bases and J gave up 1 base, with 12 bases separating them.

This clone was seen a handful of times. V usage is TRBV9 and J usage is TRBJ2-1; D may match TRBD1 or TRBD2 (5 bases each). V was pared by 2 bases and J by 6 bases, with 9 bases between. The germline V gene has CDR1 SGDLS and CDR2 YYNGEE. The CDR3 length is 13 residues. The CDR3 sequence: CASSVRDPNEQFF. DNA of the CDR3: TGTGCCAGCAGCGTCCGGGACCCCAATGAGCAGTTCTTC.

The chain is built from TRBV5-1 and TRBJ2-7; 12 nucleotides agree with TRBD2. V trimming: 4 bases; J trimming: 3 bases; junction bases outside the gene matches: 5. Germline CDR1 reads SGHRS; CDR2 reads YFSETQ. The CDR3 extends over 15 amino acids. This chain's CDR3 is CASSQTSGGYYEQYV. The CDR3 DNA sequence: TGCGCCAGCAGCCAGACTAGCGGGGGCTACTACGAGCAGTACGTC.

The chain couples TRBV6-5 to TRBJ1-3, with no clear D. The V end was cut by 0 bases, the J end by 0 bases, with 6 bases between. Germline V gives CDR1 MNHEY, CDR2 SVGAGI. This CDR3 has 15 amino acids. The chain's CDR3 is CASSYSEGSGNTIYF. CDR3 DNA: TGTGCCAGCAGTTACTCAGAGGGCTCTGGAAACACCATATATTTT.

This clone was counted only a few times. V usage is TRBV28 and J usage is TRBJ2-1; TRBD1 might be the D (6 bases). The CDR3 spans 16 residues. CDR1 is MDHEN and CDR2 is SYDVKM in the germline V gene. V was cut by 2 bases and J by 9 bases, with 20 bases left in between. The CDR3 sequence is CASSLAPGTSGREQFF. The CDR3 coding sequence is TGTGCCAGCAGTTTAGCTCCCGGGACAAGCGGTCGTGAGCAGTTCTTC. Supplemented by reference TRBV28 and TRBJ2-1, the full variable domain reads DVKVTQSSRYLVKRTGEKVFLECVQDMDHENMFWYRQDPGLGLRLIYFSYDVKMKEKGDIPEGYSVSREKKERFSLILESASTNQTSMYLCASSLAPGTSGREQFFGPGTRLTVL.

The chain links TRBV12-3 or TRBV12-4 to TRBJ1-6; D not certain. V gave up 7 bases and J gave up 8 bases, with 12 bases separating them. The CDR3 loop spans 13 amino acids. In DNA form, the CDR3 reads TGTGCCAGCACCCAAACGTTGGATTCACCCCTCCACTTT. It translates to CASTQTLDSPLHF.

The rearrangement links TRBV5-1 to TRBJ1-1, with D possibly TRBD1 on 5 matching bases. The germline gives CDR1 SGHRS, CDR2 YFSETQ. The CDR3 runs to 13 residues. V shed 7 bases and J shed 2 bases, with 12 bases lying between them. CDR3 sequence reads: CASGSGSNTEAFF. CDR3 DNA sequence: TGCGCCAGCGGATCAGGGAGTAACACTGAAGCTTTCTTT.